Detailed here is one TCR beta chain. A process of 5'RACE template switching, which added a universal primer site and UMIs, was used to make TCR cDNA. TCRdb reprocessed the 5' RACE reads via MiXCR and lists one record per CDR3 protein. Seen here are hundreds of thousands of distinct CDR3 sequences, 8.7% observed once, and the top ten hold 15% to 20%. This sample is part of a study of T cells after yellow fever vaccination. The sample here was PBMCs, taken on the day of the first yellow fever vaccination. The source of this sequence is a man aged 18 to 30 who received the YFV17D yellow fever vaccine.

The CDR3 nucleotides read TGTGCCAGCAGTGCCGGGACATACAATGAGCAGTTCTTC. Translating gives CASSAGTYNEQFF. The chain uses TRBV6-1 and TRBJ2-1; tentative D call: TRBD1 (6 bases). The CDR3 is made up of 13 amino acids. Germline loops: CDR1 MNHNS, CDR2 SASEGT. Between the trimmed V and J ends, which lost 4 bases and 4 bases, there was a span of 8 bases.